A selection of T cell receptor beta chains follows, all from one sample in a study of PD-L1 blockade in urothelial cancer. Sequencing used immunoSEQ multiplex PCR; TCRdb keeps in-frame clones, though not all of them. The repertoire holds about 69,000 clones, with about 88% as singletons. Source: PBMCs, taken around atezolizumab (anti-PD-L1) treatment. The receptors were sampled from a man in his sixties with urothelial cancer. CDR3s include the opening cysteine and the closing phenylalanine or tryptophan. D genes are given only for firm matches. Clone size is shown for a subset of rows, as once, few, many or a class of expanded clone.

once,TRBV5-1,TRBJ2-7,TRBD2,CASSSPGLAGSYEQYF,TGCGCCAGCAGCTCCCCGGGACTAGCGGGATCCTACGAGCAGTACTTC
.,TRBV6-5,TRBJ2-3,.,CASSARGGGTDTQYF,TGTGCCAGCAGCGCAAGAGGGGGGGGCACAGATACGCAGTATTTT
many,TRBV5-4,TRBJ1-2,.,CASSSGPSNYGYTF,TGTGCCAGCAGCTCGGGTCCCTCGAACTATGGCTACACCTTC
.,TRBV5-1,TRBJ1-5,.,CASSLFNRVNQPQHF,TGCGCCAGCAGTCTGTTTAACAGGGTCAATCAGCCCCAGCATTTT
few,TRBV5-4,TRBJ2-1,TRBD2,CASSPRLAEHYNEQFF,TGTGCCAGCAGTCCACGACTAGCGGAGCATTACAATGAGCAGTTCTTC
.,TRBV29-1,TRBJ1-2,TRBD1,CSVLEEGARGYTF,TGCAGCGTTCTCGAGGAGGGGGCGCGGGGCTACACCTTC
.,TRBV30,TRBJ2-5,.,CAWSWEARGTQYF,TGTGCCTGGAGTTGGGAGGCACGGGGGACCCAGTACTTC
.,TRBV2,TRBJ1-2,TRBD1,CASRSQGVDGYTF,TGTGCCAGCAGATCGCAGGGGGTTGATGGCTACACCTTC
.,TRBV27,TRBJ1-2,.,CASSLSTGPQYGYTF,TGTGCCAGCAGTTTGTCGACAGGACCTCAATATGGCTACACCTTC
.,TRBV9,TRBJ2-6,TRBD2,CASSVGGGAVGANVLTF,TGTGCCAGCAGCGTAGGGGGAGGGGCGGTGGGGGCCAACGTCCTGACTTTC
.,TRBV28,TRBJ2-1,TRBD2,CASRASGRESYNEQFF,TGTGCCAGCAGAGCTAGCGGGAGGGAGTCCTACAATGAGCAGTTCTTC
.,TRBV5-1,TRBJ2-1,TRBD1,CASSLGQGSVDEQFF,TGCGCCAGCAGCCTAGGACAGGGGAGTGTCGATGAGCAGTTCTTC
.,TRBV5-4,TRBJ1-2,TRBD1,CASSWKGTGGGNGYTF,TGTGCCAGCAGCTGGAAGGGGACAGGAGGCGGTAACGGCTACACCTTC
.,TRBV7-8,TRBJ2-5,TRBD1,CASSPRDSGETQYF,TGTGCCAGCAGCCCTAGGGACAGTGGCGAGACCCAGTACTTC
.,TRBV4-2,TRBJ2-2,.,CASSRGETGGHPGELFF,TGTGCCAGCAGCCGCGGCGAGACCGGGGGTCATCCCGGGGAGCTGTTTTTT
.,TRBV7-2,TRBJ1-2,.,CASSLDSFTYYGYTF,TGTGCCAGCAGCTTAGACAGCTTTACCTACTATGGCTACACCTTC
.,TRBV7-2,TRBJ1-5,.,CASSDAGVGNQPQHF,TGTGCCAGCAGCGACGCAGGGGTGGGTAATCAGCCCCAGCATTTT
.,TRBV9,TRBJ2-3,TRBD2,CASSVEGGGARTDTQYF,TGTGCCAGCAGCGTAGAGGGCGGGGGGGCCCGCACAGATACGCAGTATTTT
few,TRBV29-1,TRBJ2-2,TRBD2,CSLEAGGTSNTGELFF,TGCAGCCTAGAAGCGGGGGGGACTTCGAACACCGGGGAGCTGTTTTTT
.,TRBV15,TRBJ1-3,.,CATSRDPETVSGNTIYF,TGTGCCACCAGCAGAGACCCAGAGACAGTCTCTGGAAACACCATATATTTT
.,TRBV6-5,TRBJ1-1,.,CASSLGQNTEAFF,TGTGCCAGCAGTTTGGGACAAAACACTGAAGCTTTCTTT
.,TRBV10-1,TRBJ2-5,.,CASSESKRLGATQYF,TGCGCCAGCAGTGAGTCGAAACGGTTGGGAGCGACCCAGTACTTC
.,TRBV7-3,TRBJ2-3,TRBD2,CASSLTLAGVDTQYF,TGTGCCAGCAGCTTAACACTAGCGGGAGTAGATACGCAGTATTTT
.,TRBV30,TRBJ1-2,TRBD1,CAWGGTGRSSWGYTF,TGTGCCTGGGGGGGGACAGGGAGGTCATCTTGGGGCTACACCTTC
.,TRBV7-7,TRBJ2-3,TRBD2,CAILISGREYF,TGTGCCATCCTAATTAGCGGGAGAGAGTATTTT
once,TRBV2,TRBJ2-7,.,CASSEQAYEQYF,TGTGCCAGCAGTGAACAGGCCTACGAGCAGTACTTC